The rows below give T cell receptor beta chains drawn from one sample of a study of vaccination effects on CD4 cells after COVID-19. Their antigen targets remain unknown. The assay was immunoSEQ multiplex PCR, and TCRdb's table has in-frame clones only and misses some. The repertoire consists of around 25,000 clones, with approximately 75% occurring once and the leading ten covering over 9.5%. The source was CD4+ T cells from PBMCs cultured with SARS-CoV-2 spike peptides, collected before COVID-19 vaccination. Receptor source: a human donor who received a COVID-19 vaccine. CDR3s include the opening cysteine and the closing phenylalanine or tryptophan. Fields, in order: CDR3 protein, clone size, V gene. Not all rows give a size; the values are once, few, many and, for expanded clones, a class.

CDR3aa: CASSYGPGRGQETQYF
abundance: -
v_gene: TRBV6-5

CDR3aa: CASRVAMNTEAFF
abundance: -
v_gene: TRBV18

CDR3aa: CASGLAGSYNEQFF
abundance: few
v_gene: TRBV19

CDR3aa: CASSGSEGQGEIGYTF
abundance: -
v_gene: TRBV10-1

CDR3aa: CASGLNGIAYEQYF
abundance: -
v_gene: TRBV12-5

CDR3aa: CASSKGPPNTGELFF
abundance: few
v_gene: TRBV25-1

CDR3aa: CATSGQGQGNEKLFF
abundance: -
v_gene: TRBV15

CDR3aa: CASSEDRAWETQYF
abundance: -
v_gene: TRBV10-1

CDR3aa: CASSRGQIISGNTEAFF
abundance: few
v_gene: TRBV6-6

CDR3aa: CASSFYADFSGNTIYF
abundance: -
v_gene: TRBV13

CDR3aa: CASSIGLRGSGYGYTF
abundance: -
v_gene: TRBV19

CDR3aa: CASSGGTSGRGPYEQYF
abundance: -
v_gene: TRBV6-1

CDR3aa: CASSPRNEQFF
abundance: -
v_gene: TRBV11-2

CDR3aa: CASSPRGAGSNQPQHF
abundance: -
v_gene: TRBV18

CDR3aa: CASSRGARGYNEQFF
abundance: -
v_gene: TRBV25-1

CDR3aa: CASFRDRGLGETQYF
abundance: few
v_gene: TRBV2

CDR3aa: CASLAWGSGANVLTF
abundance: -
v_gene: TRBV19

CDR3aa: CASSFRGTASTDTQYF
abundance: -
v_gene: TRBV5-1

CDR3aa: CASSLGGTGAEQYF
abundance: -
v_gene: TRBV11-2

CDR3aa: CASSLDREGAFF
abundance: few
v_gene: TRBV7-9

CDR3aa: CSVVRTGGSEQYF
abundance: -
v_gene: TRBV29-1

CDR3aa: CAISEQGGWNEQFF
abundance: once
v_gene: TRBV10-3

CDR3aa: CAIWYHEQYF
abundance: -
v_gene: TRBV6-5

CDR3aa: CASSSWRNTEAFF
abundance: -
v_gene: TRBV7-2

CDR3aa: CASSQVGTGVPLHF
abundance: -
v_gene: TRBV4-1

CDR3aa: CASSRTPILGHYGYTF
abundance: -
v_gene: TRBV5-6

CDR3aa: CASSSGDGTGGYTF
abundance: -
v_gene: TRBV5-1

CDR3aa: CASSSPGTSGRMGTGELFF
abundance: -
v_gene: TRBV27

CDR3aa: CSVETLTDTQYF
abundance: -
v_gene: TRBV29-1

CDR3aa: CASSEFGLAGGVTDTQYF
abundance: -
v_gene: TRBV6-1

CDR3aa: CASSEGQGAPLHF
abundance: -
v_gene: TRBV12-3/TRBV12-4

CDR3aa: CAWRGKGLAGLEQYF
abundance: -
v_gene: TRBV30

CDR3aa: CASSQESSGYEQYF
abundance: -
v_gene: TRBV3-1/TRBV3-2

CDR3aa: CASSRRDNLPSSYEQYF
abundance: -
v_gene: TRBV19

CDR3aa: CASSVGTGDYGYTF
abundance: -
v_gene: TRBV9

CDR3aa: CASGEITGNTIYF
abundance: -
v_gene: TRBV5-1

CDR3aa: CASSVGQREETQYF
abundance: -
v_gene: TRBV9

CDR3aa: CASSRGLGNTIYF
abundance: few
v_gene: TRBV6-6

CDR3aa: CASSPQGETQYF
abundance: -
v_gene: TRBV18

CDR3aa: CASSLRGEGTQYF
abundance: -
v_gene: TRBV5-4

CDR3aa: CASSLASEVPQFF
abundance: -
v_gene: TRBV5-1

CDR3aa: CATSRDRAYEQFF
abundance: -
v_gene: TRBV15

CDR3aa: CASSEALGLAGRQETQYF
abundance: -
v_gene: TRBV6-1

CDR3aa: CASSLGDSPRQNEQFF
abundance: -
v_gene: TRBV5-8

CDR3aa: CAISGGRSYEQYF
abundance: -
v_gene: TRBV10-3

CDR3aa: CASKVKGDTDTQYF
abundance: once
v_gene: TRBV19

CDR3aa: CASSLGALTSTDTQYF
abundance: -
v_gene: TRBV5-1

CDR3aa: CASSQVSLNTEAFF
abundance: -
v_gene: TRBV4-1